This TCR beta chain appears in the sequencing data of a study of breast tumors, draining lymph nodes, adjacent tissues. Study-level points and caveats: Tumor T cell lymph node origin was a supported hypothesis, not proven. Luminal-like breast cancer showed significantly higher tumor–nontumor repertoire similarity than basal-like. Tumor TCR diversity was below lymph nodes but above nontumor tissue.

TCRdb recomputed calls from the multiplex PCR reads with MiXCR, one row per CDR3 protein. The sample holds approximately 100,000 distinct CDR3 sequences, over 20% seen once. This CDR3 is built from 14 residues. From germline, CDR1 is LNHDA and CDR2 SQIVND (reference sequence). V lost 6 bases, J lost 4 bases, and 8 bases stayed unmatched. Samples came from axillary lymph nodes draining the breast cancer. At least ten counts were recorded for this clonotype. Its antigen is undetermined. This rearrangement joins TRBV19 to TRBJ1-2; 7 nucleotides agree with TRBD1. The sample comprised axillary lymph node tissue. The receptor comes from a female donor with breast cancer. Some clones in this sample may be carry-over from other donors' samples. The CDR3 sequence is CASRWEGASYGYTF. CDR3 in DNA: TGTGCCAGTAGATGGGAGGGGGCAAGCTATGGCTACACCTTC.